These 2 T cell receptor beta chains were sequenced from one sample in a study of identical twins' blood T cells. From the 5' RACE reads, TCRdb called clonotypes with MiXCR, one entry per CDR3 protein. The sample yields 400,000 or so distinct CDR3 sequences, about 28% seen once. Sequences were obtained from PBMCs. The source of these receptors is a woman aged 18-49 years in good health.

As concerns this clonotype: Likely a read error: the CDR3 ends without its conserved phenylalanine or tryptophan. The chain uses TRBV7-9 and TRBJ2-1; D unresolved. The CDR3 extends over 13 amino acids. V lost 2 bases to trimming and J lost 9 bases, with 11 bases between them. Germline loops: CDR1 SEHNR, CDR2 FQNEAQ (reference sequence). The CDR3 bases are TGTGCCAGCAGCTTACTTCAGTCTAGTGAGCAGTTCCTC. Its protein product is CASSLLQSSEQFL.

Details on this clonotype: This could be a read error, since a much larger clone is one nucleotide away. V and J are TRBV2 and TRBJ2-5, with D hard to call. This CDR3 is 11 amino acids long. Looked up from germline, CDR1 is SNHLY and CDR2 is FYNNEI. CDR3 amino acids: CASSYQEAQYF. CDR3 coding DNA: TGTGCCAGCAGTTACCAAGAGGCCCAGTACTTC.